The 5 T cell receptor beta chains below were found in one sample sequenced in a study of cytomegalovirus exposure and HLA in healthy donors. The repertoire was sequenced with immunoSEQ multiplex PCR; TCRdb's copy has only in-frame clones and lacks some. Of about 180,000 clones listed, around nine tenths are singletons. The source material was PBMCs. The receptors come from a man between 18 and 35 years old in good health and CMV-seropositive.

V and J are TRBV27 and TRBJ2-7; the match to TRBD2 covers 10 bases. The CDR3 has 15 residues. The trim removed 3 bases at V and 0 bases at J, leaving 2 bases unmatched. Germline V gene sequence: CDR1 MNHEY, CDR2 SMNVEV (reference sequence). CDR3 residues: CASSFGTSASYEQYF. DNA for the CDR3: TGTGCCAGCAGTTTCGGGACTAGCGCCTCCTACGAGCAGTACTTC.

This clone was counted only a few times. This sequence joins TRBV6-5 and TRBJ1-2, with D possibly TRBD1 on 6 matching bases. V lost 6 bases, J lost 2 bases, and 10 bases lay in between. This CDR3 spans 13 amino acids. Germline V gene data show CDR1 as MNHEY and CDR2 as SVGAGI. The DNA of the CDR3 is TGTGCCAGCAGACCTGGACAGAACTATGGCTACACCTTC. Its protein product is CASRPGQNYGYTF.

The chain is built from TRBV18 and TRBJ2-7; 8 positions match TRBD2. CDR1 and CDR2 (germline): KGHSH, LQKENI. This CDR3 region has 15 residues. V lost 2 bases and J lost 5; bases outside the gene matches: 8. CDR3 amino acids: CASSPWSGSNHEQYF. DNA of the CDR3: TGTGCCAGCTCACCATGGAGCGGGAGTAATCACGAGCAGTACTTC.

This rearrangement joins TRBV9 to TRBJ2-1, with TRBD2 identical over 11 bases. The ends lost 3 bases at V and 9 bases at J; junction bases unmatched: 11. Germline CDR1 is SGDLS and CDR2 is YYNGEE. The CDR3 has 16 residues. This chain's CDR3 is CASSATTSGEFGEQFF. The DNA of the CDR3 is TGTGCCAGCAGCGCAACGACTAGCGGGGAGTTTGGTGAGCAGTTCTTC.

This clone was detected a few times. The chain links TRBV14 to TRBJ1-6, with D possibly matching TRBD1 (6 bases). In germline, CDR1 is SGHDN, CDR2 FVKESK. The V gene lost 4 bases and the J gene lost 5 bases, with 9 bases spanning the gap. The CDR3 is 14 amino acids. CDR3 nucleotide sequence: TGTGCCAGCAGCCTCTGGACAGATAATTCACCCCTCCACTTT. It is translated as CASSLWTDNSPLHF.